The 28 T cell receptor beta chains below come from one sample, sequenced in a study of cytomegalovirus exposure and HLA in healthy donors. Assay used: immunoSEQ multiplex PCR; TCRdb lists only in-frame clones, some missing. The table includes hundreds of thousands of clones, roughly 88% detected once. Sequenced sample: PBMCs. These receptors were taken from a woman in her late teens or twenties in good health and CMV-seronegative.

This rearrangement joins TRBV29-1 to TRBJ2-1; maybe TRBD2 (6 bases). V lost 8 bases to trimming and J lost 4 bases, with 15 bases between them. CDR3 length: 13 residues. CDR1 is SQVTM, CDR2 ANQGSEA, per germline. CDR3 bases: TGCAGCAGCTACGGAGGGAATTACAATGAGCAGTTCTTC. Its protein is CSSYGGNYNEQFF.

This sequence joins TRBV2 and TRBJ2-3, with D possibly TRBD2 on 5 matching bases. Trimming cost V 5 bases and J 0 bases, with 9 bases left between them. Per germline, CDR1 SNHLY and CDR2 FYNNEI. The CDR3 is 14 amino acids. The DNA of the CDR3 is TGTGCCAGCAGTTTAGCGAGAAGCACAGATACGCAGTATTTT. It codes for CASSLARSTDTQYF.

This rearrangement joins TRBV7-6 to TRBJ2-4, with a tentative D call TRBD2 (7 bases). The V end lost 5 bases, the J end lost 8 bases, and 16 bases lay between the germline ends. CDR3 length equals 14 residues. From germline, CDR1 is SGHVS and CDR2 FNYEAQ. CDR3 residues: CASSPRGGVDIQYF. CDR3 nucleotide sequence: TGTGCCAGCAGCCCAAGGGGGGGGGTGGACATTCAGTACTTC. The whole variable domain, filled in from reference TRBV7-6 and TRBJ2-4, reads GAGVSQSPRYKVTKRGQDVALRCDPISGHVSLYWYRQALGQGPEFLTYFNYEAQQDKSGLPNDRFSAERPEGSISTLTIQRTEQRDSAMYRCASSPRGGVDIQYFGAGTRLSVL.

The J gene is TRBJ1-2, the V gene TRBV7-8; D gene ambiguous. CDR1 is SGHVS and CDR2 is FQNEAQ in the germline V gene. The CDR3 runs to 13 residues. V lost 1 base to trimming and J lost 6 bases, with 9 bases between them. CDR3 nucleotides: TGTGCCAGCAGCTTAGATTACGGAGATGGCTACACCTTC. It is translated as CASSLDYGDGYTF. The complete variable domain, with remaining parts taken from reference TRBV7-8 and TRBJ1-2, reads GAGVSQSPRYKVAKRGQDVALRCDPISGHVSLFWYQQALGQGPEFLTYFQNEAQLDKSGLPSDRFFAERPEGSVSTLKIQRTQQEDSAVYLCASSLDYGDGYTFGSGTRLTVV.

This clone came up once. This chain links TRBV21-1 with TRBJ2-7; TRBD1 was called by the table and not checked on the DNA. TRBV21-1 is tagged as a pseudogene. The CDR3 runs to 15 residues. The DNA for the CDR3 is TGTGCCAGCCGCAAGGAGACAGGGGGCAAGTACGAGCAGTACTTC. Protein: CASRKETGGKYEQYF.

As for this clone: Different DNA sequences within this sample yield the same CDR3. CDR3 region: CASSPGQTYEQYF. The CDR3 DNA follows: TGTGCCAGCAGCCCGGGACAAACTTACGAGCAGTACTTC. The chain links TRBV9 to TRBJ2-7; possibly TRBD1 for D (6 bases). The CDR3 runs to 13 residues. Germline V CDR1 and CDR2: SGDLS, YYNGEE. V shed 4 bases and J shed 4 bases, with 12 bases lying between them. Complete variable domain (other parts from reference TRBV9 and TRBJ2-7): DSGVTQTPKHLITATGQRVTLRCSPRSGDLSVYWYQQSLDQGLQFLIQYYNGEERAKGNILERFSAQQFPDLHSELNLSSLELGDSALYFCASSPGQTYEQYFGPGTRLTVT.

The chain is built from TRBV5-6 and TRBJ1-4; D ambiguous. In germline, CDR1 is SGHDT, CDR2 YYEEEE. V dropped 6 bases and J dropped 9 bases, with 18 bases sitting between them. The CDR3 runs 14 residues. CDR3 DNA sequence: TGTGCCAGCAACATGGCGGCAGATCAGAAAAAACTGTTTTTT. Encoded protein: CASNMAADQKKLFF.

The gene calls are TRBV5-6 and TRBJ2-5; D might be TRBD2 (5 bases). V lost 4 bases, J lost 2 bases, and 18 bases lay in between. CDR3 length: 16 residues. Per the germline V gene, CDR1 is SGHDT and CDR2 is YYEEEE. The CDR3 DNA reads as TGTGCCAGCAGCCCCCTCGGGGTACTACCACAAGAGACCCAGTACTTC. Protein: CASSPLGVLPQETQYF. The full variable domain, rest sourced from reference TRBV5-6 and TRBJ2-5, is DAGVTQSPTHLIKTRGQQVTLRCSPKSGHDTVSWYQQALGQGPQFIFQYYEEEERQRGNFPDRFSGHQFPNYSSELNVNALLLGDSALYLCASSPLGVLPQETQYFGPGTRLLVL.

This clone was observed once. The chain links TRBV29-1 to TRBJ2-4; D possibly corresponds to TRBD2 (5 bases). The germline V gene encodes CDR1 SQVTM and CDR2 ANQGSEA. CDR3 length equals 10 residues. The V end lost 6 bases, the J end lost 8 bases, and 8 bases lay between the germline ends. CDR3 in amino acids: CSVGEHIQYF. In nucleotides, the CDR3 is TGCAGCGTGGGAGAGCACATTCAGTACTTC.

This rearrangement joins TRBV10-2 to TRBJ2-7; 14 bases line up with TRBD2. Per germline, CDR1 WSHSY and CDR2 SAAADI. The trim removed 6 bases at V and 0 bases at J, leaving 7 bases unmatched. The CDR3 runs to 17 residues. The CDR3 reads CASRGLAGDRSSYEQYF. The CDR3 DNA sequence: TGCGCCAGCAGGGGACTAGCGGGAGACCGAAGCTCCTACGAGCAGTACTTC.

The chain has TRBV5-4 and TRBJ2-3; D is perhaps TRBD1 (5 bases). With 0 bases removed from V and 4 bases from J, the gap between germline ends came to 6 bases. The CDR3 is 13 residues long. Germline values: CDR1 SGHNT, CDR2 YYREEE (reference sequence). The DNA for the CDR3 is TGTGCCAGCAGCTTGGTCAGGGCAGATACGCAGTATTTT. Translation gives CASSLVRADTQYF.

The genes are TRBV5-1 and TRBJ2-6; D not resolved. Germline V CDR1 and CDR2: SGHRS, YFSETQ. Trimming removed 4 bases at V and 0 bases at J, with 11 bases between. CDR3 length: 16 residues. The chain's CDR3 is CASSPLHNSGANVLTF. In nucleotides, the CDR3 is TGCGCCAGCAGCCCCTTACACAACTCTGGGGCCAACGTCCTGACTTTC.

The chain employs TRBV5-1 and TRBJ1-3; 10 bases fit TRBD1. The germline CDR1 and CDR2 sequences are SGHRS and YFSETQ. V was pared by 3 bases and J by 4 bases, with 7 bases of the junction left unmatched. This CDR3 region has 16 residues. The CDR3 spells CASSYGGQGGGNTIYF. The CDR3 bases are TGCGCCAGCAGCTATGGCGGACAGGGGGGAGGAAACACCATATATTTT.

The chain joins TRBV9 to TRBJ2-3; 8 nucleotides line up with TRBD2. The V gene's germline CDR1 is SGDLS and CDR2 YYNGEE. After removal of 1 base from V and 6 bases from J, the junction contained 10 bases not matched to a gene. This CDR3 spans 16 amino acids. The CDR3 coding sequence is TGTGCCAGCAGCGTAACTGCGGGAGGTCGCGAGGATACGCAGTATTTT. Translating gives CASSVTAGGREDTQYF. The variable domain in full, completed from reference TRBV9 and TRBJ2-3, reads DSGVTQTPKHLITATGQRVTLRCSPRSGDLSVYWYQQSLDQGLQFLIQYYNGEERAKGNILERFSAQQFPDLHSELNLSSLELGDSALYFCASSVTAGGREDTQYFGPGTRLTVL.

V usage is TRBV6-1 and J usage is TRBJ1-1, with D possibly being TRBD1 (6 bases). Trimming took off 5 bases at V and 11 bases at J, with 15 bases between the two ends. The germline V gene has CDR1 MNHNS and CDR2 SASEGT. This CDR3 has 12 residues. CDR3 protein: CASSQEDRRAFF. CDR3 coding DNA: TGTGCCAGCAGTCAAGAGGACAGAAGGGCTTTCTTT.

The chain carries TRBV28 and TRBJ1-5, with 8 bases lining up with TRBD1. Losses at the gene ends were 9 bases for V and 7 bases for J; bases not matched to a gene: 8. Germline V gives CDR1 MDHEN, CDR2 SYDVKM. The CDR3 has 13 amino acids. The CDR3 DNA sequence: TGTGCCAGTCTAACAGGGGGTAAGCAGCCCCAGCATTTT. Protein: CASLTGGKQPQHF.

The chain joins TRBV28 to TRBJ2-7, with D tentatively TRBD2 (5 bases). V was clipped by 3 bases and J by 3 bases, with 12 bases between them. The CDR3 totals 14 residues. Germline V lookup: CDR1 MDHEN, CDR2 SYDVKM. CDR3 region: CASSFRTSRYEQYF. The DNA of the CDR3 is TGTGCCAGCAGTTTTCGGACTTCCCGCTACGAGCAGTACTTC.

V usage is TRBV5-1 and J usage is TRBJ2-7, with TRBD1 matching 8 bases. Germline loops: CDR1 SGHRS, CDR2 YFSETQ. This CDR3 is 14 amino acids long. Trimming cost V 3 bases and J 5 bases; bases outside gene matches: 7. The CDR3 loop is CASSSRTGQDEQYF. In DNA form, the CDR3 reads TGCGCCAGCAGCTCTCGGACAGGGCAGGACGAGCAGTACTTC.

The CDR3 is CASSSLTADTEKLFF. The CDR3 nucleotides are TGCGCCAGCAGCTCGCTGACAGCCGATACGGAAAAACTGTTTTTT. The chain combines TRBV5-1 with TRBJ1-4; D is perhaps TRBD1 (5 bases). Trimming took 3 bases from V and 8 from J, leaving 17 bases between them. The CDR3 is 15 residues long. Germline loops: CDR1 SGHRS, CDR2 YFSETQ.

The CDR3 region has the DNA TGTGCCTGGAGTGTAGGGGTGGCGGGGGACACTGAAGCTTTCTTT. It encodes CAWSVGVAGDTEAFF. The chain links TRBV30 to TRBJ1-1; the D gene is possibly TRBD1 (5 bases). The V end lost 0 bases, the J end lost 3 bases, and 14 bases lay between the germline ends. Germline V lookup: CDR1 GTSNPN, CDR2 SVGIG (reference sequence). The CDR3 has 15 amino acids.

This chain joins TRBV10-1 and TRBJ2-3, with TRBD2 matching 9 bases. V shed 0 bases and J 5 bases; nucleotides not matched to a gene: 3. CDR1 and CDR2 (germline): WNHNN, SYGVQD (reference sequence). The CDR3 totals 15 residues. The chain's CDR3 is CASSESSGSGDTQYF. CDR3 sequence (DNA): TGCGCCAGCAGTGAGTCTAGCGGGAGCGGAGATACGCAGTATTTT.

J is TRBJ2-4 and V is TRBV29-1; 10 nucleotides line up with TRBD2. This CDR3 region has 13 residues. CDR1 and CDR2 from the germline V gene are SQVTM and ANQGSEA. V shed 3 bases, J shed 8 bases, and the junction held 4 bases outside the gene matches. The CDR3 loop reads CSVEGLAGDIQYF. CDR3 DNA: TGCAGCGTTGAGGGGCTAGCGGGGGACATTCAGTACTTC.

The chain has TRBV11-2 and TRBJ2-7; D unclear. The length of the CDR3 is 15 residues. V gave up 3 bases and J gave up 2 bases, with 14 bases separating them. The germline gives CDR1 SGHAT, CDR2 FQNNGV. The CDR3 DNA sequence: TGTGCCAGCAGCTTTTTGACACGGTCTACCTACGAGCAGTACTTC. The encoded protein is CASSFLTRSTYEQYF.

This clone was counted a single time. The chain combines TRBV10-1 with TRBJ2-2; TRBD2 is a possible D gene (7 bases). V lost 8 bases, J lost 2 bases, and 12 bases lay in between. Germline V lookup: CDR1 WNHNN, CDR2 SYGVQD (reference sequence). This CDR3 region has 14 residues. The CDR3 DNA is TGCGCCAGCTCCGGCGGGGGCAACACCGGGGAGCTGTTTTTT. Its translation: CASSGGGNTGELFF.

This clone occurred once. The CDR3 DNA reads TGTGCCAGTAGTATGGGCTGGCTGGTGGCCTACGAGCAGTACTTC. Its translation: CASSMGWLVAYEQYF. The V gene is TRBV19, the J gene TRBJ2-7; no clear D. Germline lookup yields CDR1 LNHDA and CDR2 SQIVND (reference sequence). The CDR3 has 15 residues. V gave up 3 bases and J gave up 2 bases, with 14 bases separating them.

The V and J genes are TRBV2 and TRBJ2-5, with a possible D match to TRBD2 (5 bases). Trimming removed 7 bases from V and 2 bases from J, with 8 bases in between. The germline CDR1 and CDR2 sequences are SNHLY and FYNNEI. This CDR3 comprises 12 residues. CDR3 nucleotide sequence: TGTGCCAGCAATCGGGGACAAGAGACCCAGTACTTC. It codes for CASNRGQETQYF.

The CDR3 protein is CASSDRGAGYTF. CDR3 nucleotides: TGTGCCAGCAGTGACCGGGGGGCGGGCTACACCTTC. This chain uses TRBV2 with TRBJ1-2, with D tentatively TRBD1 (6 bases). Germline CDR1 reads SNHLY; CDR2 reads FYNNEI. Trimming cost V 3 bases and J 8 bases, with 10 bases left between them. This CDR3 spans 12 amino acids.

J is TRBJ2-1 and V is TRBV6-1; no clear D. V lost 3 bases, J lost 1 base, and 7 bases lay in between. Germline assignment: CDR1 MNHNS and CDR2 SASEGT. CDR3 length equals 14 residues. The DNA of the CDR3 is TGTGCCAGCAGTGAGCAGAGGTCCTACAATGAGCAGTTCTTC. It translates to CASSEQRSYNEQFF.